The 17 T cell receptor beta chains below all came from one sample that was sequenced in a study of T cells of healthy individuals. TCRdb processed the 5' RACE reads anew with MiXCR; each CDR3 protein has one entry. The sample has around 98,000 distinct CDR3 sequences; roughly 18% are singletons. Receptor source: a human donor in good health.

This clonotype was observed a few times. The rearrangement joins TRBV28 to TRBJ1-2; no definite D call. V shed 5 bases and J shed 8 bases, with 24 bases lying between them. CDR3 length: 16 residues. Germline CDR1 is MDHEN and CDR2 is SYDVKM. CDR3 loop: CASSPRGGRAAGGYTF. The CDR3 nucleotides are TGTGCCAGCAGTCCCAGAGGCGGAAGGGCAGCGGGAGGCTACACCTTC.

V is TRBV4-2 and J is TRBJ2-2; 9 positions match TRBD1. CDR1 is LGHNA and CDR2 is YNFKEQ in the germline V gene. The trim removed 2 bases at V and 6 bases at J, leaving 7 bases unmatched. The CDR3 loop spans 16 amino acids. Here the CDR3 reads CASSQMTQGAAGELFF. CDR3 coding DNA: TGTGCCAGCAGCCAAATGACACAGGGGGCGGCCGGGGAGCTGTTTTTT.

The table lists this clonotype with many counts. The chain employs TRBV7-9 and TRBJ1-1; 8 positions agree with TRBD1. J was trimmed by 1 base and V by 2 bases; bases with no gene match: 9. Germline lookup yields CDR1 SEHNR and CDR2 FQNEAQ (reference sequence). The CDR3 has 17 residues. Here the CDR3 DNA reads TGTGCCAGCAGCTTACTACAGGGGGTAAGTGGGAACACTGAAGCTTTCTTT. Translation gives CASSLLQGVSGNTEAFF.

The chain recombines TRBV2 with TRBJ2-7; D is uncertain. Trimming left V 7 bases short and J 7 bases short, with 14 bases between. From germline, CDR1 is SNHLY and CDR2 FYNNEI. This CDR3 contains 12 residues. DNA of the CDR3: TGTGCCAGCACACGCAACGCTATTGAGCAGTACTTC. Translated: CASTRNAIEQYF.

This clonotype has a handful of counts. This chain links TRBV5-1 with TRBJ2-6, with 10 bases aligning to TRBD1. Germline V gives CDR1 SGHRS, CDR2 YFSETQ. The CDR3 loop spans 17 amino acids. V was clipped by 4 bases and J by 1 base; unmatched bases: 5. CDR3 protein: CASSPRQGASGANVLTF. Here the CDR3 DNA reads TGCGCCAGCAGCCCTAGACAGGGGGCTTCTGGGGCCAACGTCCTGACTTTC.

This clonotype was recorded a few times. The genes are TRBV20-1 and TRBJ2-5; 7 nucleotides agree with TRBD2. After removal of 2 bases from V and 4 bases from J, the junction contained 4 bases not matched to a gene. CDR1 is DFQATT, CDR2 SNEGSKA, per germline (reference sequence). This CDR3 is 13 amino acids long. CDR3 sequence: CSARKRESETQYF. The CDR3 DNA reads TGCAGTGCTAGAAAGCGGGAATCAGAGACCCAGTACTTC.

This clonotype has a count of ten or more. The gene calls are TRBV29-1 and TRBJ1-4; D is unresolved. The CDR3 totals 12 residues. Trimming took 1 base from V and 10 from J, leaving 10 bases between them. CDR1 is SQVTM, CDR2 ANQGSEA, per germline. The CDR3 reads CSVEGRNGKLFF. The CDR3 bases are TGCAGCGTTGAAGGCAGAAACGGAAAACTGTTTTTT.

The DNA for the CDR3 is TGTGCCAGCAGCTTAGCGAACCCGGGACAGGGACGGAATGAGCAGTTCTTC. It codes for CASSLANPGQGRNEQFF. The chain couples TRBV7-2 to TRBJ2-1, with 9 bases matching TRBD1. V dropped 0 bases and J dropped 7; count of bases not matched to a gene: 10. Germline values: CDR1 SGHTA, CDR2 FQGNSA. This CDR3 region has 17 residues.

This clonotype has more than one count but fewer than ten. The CDR3 nucleotides read TGCAGTGCGCAGACAGGGGTGGGGAATCAGCCCCAGCATTTT. Encoded protein: CSAQTGVGNQPQHF. This chain joins TRBV20-1 and TRBJ1-5; TRBD1 agrees at 8 bases. This CDR3 is 14 amino acids long. Germline V gene lookup returns CDR1 DFQATT and CDR2 SNEGSKA (reference sequence). V lost 6 bases and J lost 4; bases outside the gene matches: 8.

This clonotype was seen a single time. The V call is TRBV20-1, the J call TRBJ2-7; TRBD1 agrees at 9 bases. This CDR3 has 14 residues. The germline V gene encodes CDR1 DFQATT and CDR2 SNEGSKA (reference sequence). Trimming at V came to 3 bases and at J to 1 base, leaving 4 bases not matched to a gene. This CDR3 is CSARGTGKSYEQYF. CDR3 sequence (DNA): TGCAGTGCTAGGGGGACAGGGAAATCCTACGAGCAGTACTTC.

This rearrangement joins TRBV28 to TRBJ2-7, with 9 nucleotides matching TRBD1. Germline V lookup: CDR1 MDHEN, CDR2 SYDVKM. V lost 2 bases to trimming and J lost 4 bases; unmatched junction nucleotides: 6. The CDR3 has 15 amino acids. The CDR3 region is CASSLPGTGMYEQYF. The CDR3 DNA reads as TGTGCCAGCAGTTTACCCGGGACAGGGATGTACGAGCAGTACTTC.

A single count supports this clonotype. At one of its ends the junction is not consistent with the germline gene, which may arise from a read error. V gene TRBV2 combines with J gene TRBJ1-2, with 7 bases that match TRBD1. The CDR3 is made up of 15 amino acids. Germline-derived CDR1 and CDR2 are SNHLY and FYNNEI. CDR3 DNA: TGTGCCAGCAGTGACTCGGCAGGGGGACCCTATGGCTACAACTTC. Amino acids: CASSDSAGGPYGYNF. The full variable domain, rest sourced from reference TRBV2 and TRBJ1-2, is EPEVTQTPSHQVTQMGQEVILRCVPISNHLYFYWYRQILGQKVEFLVSFYNNEISEKSEIFDDQFSVERPDGSNFTLKIRSTKLEDSAMYFCASSDSAGGPYGYNFGSGTRLTVV.

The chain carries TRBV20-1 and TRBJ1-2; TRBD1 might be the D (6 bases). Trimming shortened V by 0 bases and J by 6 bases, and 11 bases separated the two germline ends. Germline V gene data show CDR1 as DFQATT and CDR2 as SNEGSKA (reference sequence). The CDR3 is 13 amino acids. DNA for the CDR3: TGCAGTGCTAGAGACGGGACACCTAATGGCTACACCTTC. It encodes CSARDGTPNGYTF.

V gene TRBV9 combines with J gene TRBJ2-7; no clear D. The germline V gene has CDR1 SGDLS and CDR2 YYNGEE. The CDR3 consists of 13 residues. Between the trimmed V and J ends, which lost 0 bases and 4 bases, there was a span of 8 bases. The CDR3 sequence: CASSVGLSYEQYF. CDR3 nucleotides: TGTGCCAGCAGCGTAGGACTGTCATACGAGCAGTACTTC.

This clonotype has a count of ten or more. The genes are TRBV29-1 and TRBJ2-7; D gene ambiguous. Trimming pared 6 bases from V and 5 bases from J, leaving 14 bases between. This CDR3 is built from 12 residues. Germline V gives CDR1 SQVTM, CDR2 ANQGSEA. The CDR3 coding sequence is TGCAGCGTATCCCTCCGGGCCCACGAGCAGTACTTC. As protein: CSVSLRAHEQYF.

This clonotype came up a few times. The CDR3 loop reads CASSSRQEGSPLHF. Written as DNA, the CDR3 is TGTGCCAGCAGCTCTCGACAGGAAGGTTCACCCCTCCACTTT. This chain links TRBV7-9 with TRBJ1-6, with D maybe TRBD1 (6 bases). With 4 bases removed from V and 9 bases from J, the gap between germline ends came to 13 bases. The CDR3 spans 14 residues. The germline CDR1 and CDR2 sequences are SEHNR and FQNEAQ (reference sequence).

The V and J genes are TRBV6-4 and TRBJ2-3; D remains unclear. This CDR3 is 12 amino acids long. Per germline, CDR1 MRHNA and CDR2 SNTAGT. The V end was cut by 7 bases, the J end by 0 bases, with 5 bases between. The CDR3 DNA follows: TGTGCCAGCAACTCTAGCACAGATACGCAGTATTTT. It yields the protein CASNSSTDTQYF.